This record covers a single TCR beta chain. Its target is unknown. The ends lost 0 bases at V and 9 bases at J; junction bases unmatched: 7. Germline values: CDR1 SGHVS, CDR2 FQNEAQ. The CDR3 totals 15 residues. The data originate from a study of T cells after posttransplantation cyclophosphamide. Study-level points and caveats: Donor CD8+ memory clones often dominated recipient blood repertoires at later times. Tissue-infiltrating T cells from skin or gut overlapped little with blood T cells. Recipient CMV seropositivity and CMV reactivation strongly tracked TRB clonality.

Cells defined as naive were viable CD3+CD4+ or CD3+CD8+ and CCR7+CD45RA+CD45RO-CD95-CD27+CD28+. The assay was immunoSEQ multiplex PCR, and TCRdb's table has in-frame clones only and misses some. The sample has some 3,000 clones, roughly 95% seen once; the top ten hold approximately 1%. The clonotype comes from a woman in her 50s in good health and a related stem cell transplant donor. Sequencing was done on a sample of naive CD8+ T cells sorted from PBMCs. The chain couples TRBV7-8 to TRBJ2-1, with 8 bases lining up with TRBD2. The CDR3 region is CASSLATSAYLEQFF. As DNA, the CDR3 is TGTGCCAGCAGCTTAGCGACTAGCGCCTACCTTGAGCAGTTCTTC.